These T cell receptor beta chains were read from a single sample in a study of control samples from healthy donors and cancer patients. The protocol was immunoSEQ multiplex PCR, while the TCRdb copy is restricted to in-frame clones and leaves out a portion. The sample yields under 150,000 clones, roughly 95% seen once. The sequencing sample was made of blood. These receptors were collected from a man aged 30 to 45 in good health. CDR3s include the opening cysteine and the closing phenylalanine or tryptophan. A D gene is named only where the DNA matches it firmly. Clone size is stated in some rows and not others, as once, few, many or a class when expanded.

J,D,V,size,CDR3,DNA
TRBJ1-2,NA,TRBV3-1/TRBV3-2,NA,CASSQVRGDYGYTF,TGTGCCAGCAGCCAAGTCAGGGGTGACTATGGCTACACCTTC
TRBJ2-5,TRBD2,TRBV11-3,NA,CASSPPGLVTQYF,TGTGCCAGCAGCCCACCGGGACTAGTGACCCAGTACTTC
TRBJ2-2,TRBD1,TRBV30,NA,CASRQGAGTGELFF,TGTGCATCTCGACAGGGGGCGGGCACCGGGGAGCTGTTTTTT
TRBJ2-7,NA,TRBV6-1,NA,CASSPSRDILYEQYF,TGTGCCAGCAGTCCATCCCGGGACATCCTTTACGAGCAGTACTTC
TRBJ2-6,NA,TRBV14,NA,CASSQGPGRARSGASVLTF,TGTGCCAGCAGCCAAGGCCCGGGACGGGCCCGCTCTGGGGCCAGCGTCCTGACTTTC
TRBJ2-7,NA,TRBV6-5,NA,CASRTGTGYEQYF,TGTGCCAGCAGGACAGGGACTGGCTACGAGCAGTACTTC
TRBJ1-1,NA,TRBV25-1,few,CASSVPGATEAFF,TGTGCCAGCAGTGTCCCGGGGGCCACTGAAGCTTTCTTT
TRBJ1-4,TRBD1,TRBV4-1,NA,CASSHPDDQGANSELFF,TGCGCCAGCAGCCATCCCGATGACCAGGGGGCGAACTCTGAACTGTTTTTT
TRBJ2-5,NA,TRBV5-4,NA,CASSSILVSQETQYF,TGTGCCAGCAGCTCCATCCTAGTAAGCCAAGAGACCCAGTACTTC
TRBJ1-2,NA,TRBV27,once,CASSLSAIANYGYTF,TGTGCCAGCAGTTTAAGTGCCATAGCTAACTATGGCTACACCTTC
TRBJ2-2,TRBD2,TRBV11-2,NA,CASSLGISGGRIGELFF,TGTGCCAGCAGCTTAGGAATCAGCGGGGGGCGTATCGGGGAGCTGTTTTTT
TRBJ1-1,NA,TRBV5-6,NA,CASSLLGGRMGNTEAFF,TGTGCCAGCAGCTTGTTGGGGGGCCGGATGGGGAACACTGAAGCTTTCTTT
TRBJ1-2,NA,TRBV29-1,NA,CSAPVSNYGYTF,TGCAGCGCCCCGGTGTCGAACTATGGCTACACCTTC
TRBJ2-7,TRBD2,TRBV4-1,NA,CASSQGGDYEQYF,TGCGCCAGCAGCCAGGGAGGGGACTACGAGCAGTACTTC
TRBJ1-6,NA,TRBV30,NA,CALHGTSYNSPLHF,TGTGCCTTACACGGGACCTCCTATAATTCACCCCTCCACTTT
TRBJ1-6,NA,TRBV28,NA,CARDRWTNLRALHF,TGTGCCAGGGATCGCTGGACTAACCTGCGGGCCCTCCACTTT
TRBJ2-5,NA,TRBV6-2/TRBV6-3,few,CASSSDAQETQYF,TGTGCCAGCAGTTCGGACGCCCAAGAGACCCAGTACTTC
TRBJ2-5,TRBD2,TRBV7-2,NA,CASSRGLAVQETQYF,TGTGCCAGCAGCCGCGGACTAGCGGTCCAAGAGACCCAGTACTTC
TRBJ2-1,NA,TRBV19,NA,CASSLRGSSYNEQFF,TGTGCCAGTAGTTTACGGGGGAGCTCCTACAATGAGCAGTTCTTC
TRBJ2-2,TRBD1,TRBV24-1,NA,CATSDSGRGLTGELFF,TGTGCCACCAGTGATTCGGGCAGGGGGCTGACCGGGGAGCTGTTTTTT
TRBJ1-6,NA,TRBV2,NA,CASSVERAYNSPLHF,TGTGCCAGCAGTGTGGAAAGGGCCTATAATTCACCCCTCCACTTT
TRBJ1-2,TRBD1,TRBV19,NA,CASSQRTGNYGYTF,TGTGCCAGTAGTCAACGGACAGGGAACTATGGCTACACCTTC
TRBJ2-7,TRBD1,TRBV5-1,once,CASSLVYPRGLREQYF,TGCGCCAGCAGCTTGGTTTATCCAAGGGGGCTCCGCGAGCAGTACTTC
TRBJ1-5,NA,TRBV19,NA,CASKLGGDSNQPQHF,TGTGCCAGTAAATTAGGGGGAGATAGCAATCAGCCCCAGCATTTT
TRBJ2-7,NA,TRBV30,NA,CAYQGGRGPSYEQYF,TGTGCCTACCAAGGGGGGCGGGGGCCCTCCTACGAGCAGTACTTC
TRBJ1-4,TRBD1,TRBV6-5,NA,CASSYSMTGKEKLFF,TGTGCCAGCAGTTACTCGATGACAGGGAAGGAAAAACTGTTTTTT
TRBJ2-7,TRBD1,TRBV10-2,NA,CASSPGTASYEQYF,TGCGCCAGCAGCCCCGGGACAGCGTCCTACGAGCAGTACTTC
TRBJ1-1,TRBD1,TRBV9,NA,CASSATGRGDTEAFF,TGTGCCAGCAGCGCGACAGGGCGGGGAGACACTGAAGCTTTCTTT
TRBJ2-2,NA,TRBV19,NA,CASNPTGNTGELFF,TGTGCCAGTAACCCGACAGGGAACACCGGGGAGCTGTTTTTT
TRBJ1-1,NA,TRBV7-2,NA,CASSLDPGTVNEAFF,TGTGCCAGCAGCTTAGATCCCGGGACGGTGAATGAAGCTTTCTTT
TRBJ1-5,NA,TRBV7-9,NA,CASSQSTENQPQHF,TGTGCCAGCAGCCAATCCACAGAGAATCAGCCCCAGCATTTT
TRBJ2-3,NA,TRBV28,once,CASIMGGPTDTQYF,TGTGCCAGCATAATGGGGGGACCCACAGATACGCAGTATTTT
TRBJ2-2,TRBD1,TRBV7-9,NA,CASREYGDSGNTGELFF,TGTGCCAGCAGAGAGTACGGGGACAGCGGTAACACCGGGGAGCTGTTTTTT
TRBJ2-2,TRBD1,TRBV5-4,NA,CASTQDRGGSGELFF,TGTGCCAGCACCCAGGACAGGGGCGGTTCCGGGGAGCTGTTTTTT
TRBJ2-5,NA,TRBV15,once,CATSTGWETQYF,TGTGCCACCAGCACAGGGTGGGAGACCCAGTACTTC
TRBJ2-7,NA,TRBV18,few,CASSPPDAYEQYF,TGTGCCAGCTCACCACCGGACGCCTACGAGCAGTACTTC
TRBJ1-2,TRBD1,TRBV6-5,NA,CASSRDRGQVYGYTF,TGTGCCAGCAGTCGGGACAGGGGGCAGGTCTATGGCTACACCTTC
TRBJ1-4,NA,TRBV6-5,NA,CASTTGGGYEKLFF,TGTGCCAGCACCACAGGTGGAGGGTACGAAAAACTGTTTTTT
TRBJ2-7,NA,TRBV5-5,NA,CASSPGGGEQYF,TGTGCCAGCAGCCCAGGAGGGGGCGAGCAGTACTTC
TRBJ2-6,NA,TRBV4-3,once,CASSQDLASGANVLTF,TGCGCCAGCAGCCAAGATCTGGCGTCTGGGGCCAACGTCCTGACTTTC
TRBJ1-1,NA,TRBV2,NA,CASSDGALNTEAFF,TGTGCCAGCAGCGACGGGGCCCTGAACACTGAAGCTTTCTTT
TRBJ2-3,NA,TRBV5-1,NA,CASSFSTDTQYF,TGCGCCAGCAGCTTCAGCACAGATACGCAGTATTTT
TRBJ1-1,NA,TRBV4-1,NA,CASSQVAGRVTEAFF,TGCGCCAGCAGCCAAGTCGCAGGGAGGGTGACTGAAGCTTTCTTT
TRBJ1-5,NA,TRBV30,NA,CAWSAGSTLSGQPQHF,TGTGCCTGGAGTGCGGGGTCTACTCTCTCGGGTCAGCCCCAGCATTTT
TRBJ2-5,TRBD1,TRBV18,NA,CASSPNRGRETQYF,TGTGCCAGCTCACCAAACAGGGGACGAGAGACCCAGTACTTC
TRBJ2-3,NA,TRBV9,NA,CASSVGGRGDPDTQYF,TGTGCCAGCAGCGTAGGTGGTAGGGGGGACCCGGATACGCAGTATTTT
TRBJ1-1,TRBD1,TRBV28,NA,CASSPTGATNTEAFF,TGTGCCAGCAGCCCGACAGGGGCGACGAACACTGAAGCTTTCTTT
TRBJ2-5,TRBD2,TRBV5-4,NA,CASSLPGGGGRETQYF,TGTGCCAGCAGCTTGCCTGGTGGCGGGGGGCGAGAGACCCAGTACTTC
TRBJ2-2,TRBD1,TRBV11-2,NA,CASSSRTGNTGELFF,TGTGCCAGCAGCTCCCGGACAGGGAACACCGGGGAGCTGTTTTTT
TRBJ2-3,TRBD1,TRBV7-8,few,CASSLVGGPRDTQYF,TGTGCCAGCAGCTTAGTAGGGGGCCCCAGAGATACGCAGTATTTT
TRBJ1-1,TRBD1,TRBV5-1,NA,CASSLGYGTENTEAFF,TGCGCCAGCAGCCTTGGGTACGGGACAGAGAACACTGAAGCTTTCTTT
TRBJ2-3,NA,TRBV18,NA,CASSPGLTSTDTQYF,TGTGCCAGCTCACCGGGACTCACTAGCACAGATACGCAGTATTTT
TRBJ2-5,TRBD2,TRBV7-9,NA,CASSLRGTSGGTNQETQYF,TGTGCCAGCAGCTTAAGAGGGACTAGCGGGGGGACCAACCAAGAGACCCAGTACTTC
TRBJ1-5,TRBD1,TRBV6-6,NA,CASRTGNNQPQHF,TGTGCCAGCAGGACAGGGAACAATCAGCCCCAGCATTTT
TRBJ1-2,NA,TRBV5-4,NA,CASSRYREIEYGYTF,TGTGCCAGCAGCCGTTACAGGGAAATAGAGTATGGCTACACCTTC
TRBJ2-3,NA,TRBV5-6,NA,CASSIRDSWSNTQYF,TGTGCCAGCAGCATCCGGGACTCCTGGTCAAATACGCAGTATTTT
TRBJ1-2,NA,TRBV30,NA,CAWSLKSYGYTF,TGTGCCTGGAGTCTTAAGAGCTATGGCTACACCTTC
TRBJ1-4,TRBD1,TRBV30,NA,CAWSVERGRQNEKLFF,TGTGCCTGGAGTGTAGAGAGGGGGCGGCAAAATGAAAAACTGTTTTTT
TRBJ2-5,TRBD2,TRBV27,few,CASSSRLAGVIQETQYF,TGTGCCAGCAGTTCGAGACTAGCGGGGGTGATCCAAGAGACCCAGTACTTC
TRBJ1-1,NA,TRBV6-5,NA,CASSSPRVDLNTEAFF,TGTGCCAGCAGTTCCCCCAGGGTAGACCTGAACACTGAAGCTTTCTTT